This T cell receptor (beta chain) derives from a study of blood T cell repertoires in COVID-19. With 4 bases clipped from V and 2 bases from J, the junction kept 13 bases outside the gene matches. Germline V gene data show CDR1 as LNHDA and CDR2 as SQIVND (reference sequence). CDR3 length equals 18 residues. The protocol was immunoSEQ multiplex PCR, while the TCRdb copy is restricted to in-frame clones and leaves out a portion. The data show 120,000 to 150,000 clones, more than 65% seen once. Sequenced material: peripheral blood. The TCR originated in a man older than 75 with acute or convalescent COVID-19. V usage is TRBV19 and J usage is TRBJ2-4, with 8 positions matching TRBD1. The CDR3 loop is CASSTDSTGGITKNIQYF. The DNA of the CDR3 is TGTGCCAGTAGTACAGACAGTACAGGGGGAATAACCAAAAACATTCAGTACTTC.